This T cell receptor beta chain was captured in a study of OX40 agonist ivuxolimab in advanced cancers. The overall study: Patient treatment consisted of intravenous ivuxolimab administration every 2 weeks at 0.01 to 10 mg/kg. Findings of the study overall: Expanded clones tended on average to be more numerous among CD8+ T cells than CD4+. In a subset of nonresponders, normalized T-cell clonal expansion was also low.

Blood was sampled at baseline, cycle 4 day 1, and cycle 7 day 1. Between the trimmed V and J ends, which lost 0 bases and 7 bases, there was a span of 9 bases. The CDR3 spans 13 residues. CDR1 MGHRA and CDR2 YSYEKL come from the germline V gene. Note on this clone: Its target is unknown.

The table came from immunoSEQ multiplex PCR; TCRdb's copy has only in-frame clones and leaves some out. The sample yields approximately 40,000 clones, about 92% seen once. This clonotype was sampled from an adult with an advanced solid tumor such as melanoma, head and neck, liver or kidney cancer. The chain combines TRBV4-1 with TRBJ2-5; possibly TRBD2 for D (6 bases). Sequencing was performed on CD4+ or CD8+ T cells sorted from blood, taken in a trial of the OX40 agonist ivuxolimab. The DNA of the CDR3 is TGCGCCAGCAGCCAAGAGCGGGGAGCGACCCAGTACTTC. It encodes CASSQERGATQYF.